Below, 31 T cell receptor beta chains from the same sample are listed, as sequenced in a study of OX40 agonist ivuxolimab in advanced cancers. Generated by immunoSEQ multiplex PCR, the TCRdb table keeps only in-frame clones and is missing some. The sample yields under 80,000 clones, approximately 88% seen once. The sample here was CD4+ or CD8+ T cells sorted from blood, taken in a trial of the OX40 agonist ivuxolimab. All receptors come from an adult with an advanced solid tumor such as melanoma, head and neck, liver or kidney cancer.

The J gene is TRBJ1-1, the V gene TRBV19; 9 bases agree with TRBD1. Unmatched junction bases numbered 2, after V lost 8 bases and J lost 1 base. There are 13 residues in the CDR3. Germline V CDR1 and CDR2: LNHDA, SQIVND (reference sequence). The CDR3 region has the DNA TGTGCCAGTGGGGACAGGGCGAACACTGAAGCTTTCTTT. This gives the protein CASGDRANTEAFF.

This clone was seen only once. This CDR3 is CASSLISSGTGELFF. The DNA for the CDR3 is TGTGCCAGCAGCTTGATCTCCTCCGGGACCGGGGAGCTGTTTTTT. The rearrangement uses TRBV5-4 and TRBJ2-2; no clear D. V lost 1 base and J 5 bases, leaving 12 bases between the germline ends. Germline values: CDR1 SGHNT, CDR2 YYREEE (reference sequence). This CDR3 comprises 15 residues.

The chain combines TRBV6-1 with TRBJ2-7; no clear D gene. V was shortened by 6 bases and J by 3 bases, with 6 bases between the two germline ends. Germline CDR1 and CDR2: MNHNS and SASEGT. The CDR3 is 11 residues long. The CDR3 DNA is TGTGCCAGCAGCGGCAACTACGAGCAGTACTTC. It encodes CASSGNYEQYF.

The CDR3 DNA reads TGTGCCAGCAGTGGGACAGGGGGCGATCAGCCCCAGCATTTT. Amino acid sequence: CASSGTGGDQPQHF. This chain connects TRBV6-1 to TRBJ1-5, with 11 nucleotides matching TRBD1. V lost 4 bases and J lost 5; bases outside the gene matches: 1. The germline V gene has CDR1 MNHNS and CDR2 SASEGT. The CDR3 covers 14 residues.

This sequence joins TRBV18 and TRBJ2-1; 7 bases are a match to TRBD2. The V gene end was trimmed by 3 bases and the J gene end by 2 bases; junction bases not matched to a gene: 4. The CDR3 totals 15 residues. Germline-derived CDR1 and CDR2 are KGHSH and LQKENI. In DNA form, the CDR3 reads TGTGCCAGCTCACCGCGGGGGAAAGCCTACAATGAGCAGTTCTTC. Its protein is CASSPRGKAYNEQFF.

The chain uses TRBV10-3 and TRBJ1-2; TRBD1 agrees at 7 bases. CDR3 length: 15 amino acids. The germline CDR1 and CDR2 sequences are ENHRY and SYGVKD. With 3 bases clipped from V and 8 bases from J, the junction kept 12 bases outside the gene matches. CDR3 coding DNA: TGTGCCATCAGTGAAAGGCGGCAGGGGGAGGCCGGCTACACCTTC. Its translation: CAISERRQGEAGYTF.

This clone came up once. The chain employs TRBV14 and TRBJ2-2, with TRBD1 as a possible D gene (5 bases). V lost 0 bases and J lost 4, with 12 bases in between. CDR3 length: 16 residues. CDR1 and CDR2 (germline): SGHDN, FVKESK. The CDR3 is CASSQDKGSSTGELFF. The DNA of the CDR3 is TGTGCCAGCAGCCAAGATAAGGGGTCGAGCACCGGGGAGCTGTTTTTT. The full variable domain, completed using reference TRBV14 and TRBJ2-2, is EAGVTQFPSHSVIEKGQTVTLRCDPISGHDNLYWYRRVMGKEIKFLLHFVKESKQDESGMPNNRFLAERTGGTYSTLKVQPAELEDSGVYFCASSQDKGSSTGELFFGEGSRLTVL.

The CDR3 DNA sequence: TGTGCCAGCTCACCCCTGGACAGGGACTTGCCCTTGGTAAGTGGCTACACCTTC. Residues: CASSPLDRDLPLVSGYTF. The V gene is TRBV18, the J gene TRBJ1-2; TRBD1 matches 8 bases. The CDR3 is 18 residues long. V trimming: 3 bases; J trimming: 7 bases; junction bases outside the gene matches: 19. The germline gives CDR1 KGHSH, CDR2 LQKENI.

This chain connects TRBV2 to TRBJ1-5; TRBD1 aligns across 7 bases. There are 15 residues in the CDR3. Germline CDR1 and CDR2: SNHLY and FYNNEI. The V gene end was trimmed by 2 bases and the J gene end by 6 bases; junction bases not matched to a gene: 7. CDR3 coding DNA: TGTGCCAGCAGTGAACGAGGACAGGCCGTTCAGCCCCAGCATTTT. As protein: CASSERGQAVQPQHF.

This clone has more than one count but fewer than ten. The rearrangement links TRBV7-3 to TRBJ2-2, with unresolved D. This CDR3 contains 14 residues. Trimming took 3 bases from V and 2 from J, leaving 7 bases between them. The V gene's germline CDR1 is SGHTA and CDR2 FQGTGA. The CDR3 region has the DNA TGTGCCAGCAGCTTCGACCCTAACACCGGGGAGCTGTTTTTT. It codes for CASSFDPNTGELFF.

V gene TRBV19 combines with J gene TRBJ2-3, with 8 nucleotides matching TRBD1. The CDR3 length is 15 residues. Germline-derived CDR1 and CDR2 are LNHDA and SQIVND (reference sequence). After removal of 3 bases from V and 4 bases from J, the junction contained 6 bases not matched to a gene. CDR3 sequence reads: CASSIATGAADTQYF. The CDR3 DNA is TGTGCCAGTAGTATTGCGACAGGGGCAGCAGATACGCAGTATTTT.

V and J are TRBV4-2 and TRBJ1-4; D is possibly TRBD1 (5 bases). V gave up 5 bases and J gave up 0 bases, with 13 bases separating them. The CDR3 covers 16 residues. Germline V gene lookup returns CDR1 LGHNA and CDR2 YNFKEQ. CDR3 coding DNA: TGTGCCAGCAGCTTGGATCAGGGAACAACTAATGAAAAACTGTTTTTT. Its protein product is CASSLDQGTTNEKLFF.

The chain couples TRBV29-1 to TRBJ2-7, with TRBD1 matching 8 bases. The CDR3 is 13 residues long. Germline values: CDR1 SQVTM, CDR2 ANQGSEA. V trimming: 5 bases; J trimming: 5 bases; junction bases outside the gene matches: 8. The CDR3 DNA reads TGCAGCGTTAAATACGACAGGGGCCACGAGCAGTACTTC. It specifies CSVKYDRGHEQYF.

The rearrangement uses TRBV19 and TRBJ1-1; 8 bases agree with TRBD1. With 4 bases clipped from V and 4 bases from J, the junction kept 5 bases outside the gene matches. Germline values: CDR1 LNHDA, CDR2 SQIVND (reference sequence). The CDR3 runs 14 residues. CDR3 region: CASSTQGAGTEAFF. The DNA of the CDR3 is TGTGCCAGTAGTACCCAGGGGGCCGGCACTGAAGCTTTCTTT.

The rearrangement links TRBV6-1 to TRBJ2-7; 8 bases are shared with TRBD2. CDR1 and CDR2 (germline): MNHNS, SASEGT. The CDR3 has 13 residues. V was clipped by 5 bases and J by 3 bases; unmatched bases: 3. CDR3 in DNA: TGTGCCAGCAGTTCCGGGACTAGCTACGAGCAGTACTTC. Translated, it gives CASSSGTSYEQYF.

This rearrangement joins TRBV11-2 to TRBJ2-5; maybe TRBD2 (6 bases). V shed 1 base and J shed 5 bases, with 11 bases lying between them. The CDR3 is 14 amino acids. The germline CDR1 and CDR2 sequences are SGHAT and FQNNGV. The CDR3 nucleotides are TGTGCCAGCAGCTTAGCGGGAGATGAGGAGACCCAGTACTTC. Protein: CASSLAGDEETQYF.

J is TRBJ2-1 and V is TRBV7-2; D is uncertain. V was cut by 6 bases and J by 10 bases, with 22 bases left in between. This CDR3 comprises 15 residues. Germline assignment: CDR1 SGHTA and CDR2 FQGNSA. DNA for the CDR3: TGTGCCAGCAGTGGCTACTCAGGCGGTTGGAAGGAGCAGTTCTTC. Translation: CASSGYSGGWKEQFF.

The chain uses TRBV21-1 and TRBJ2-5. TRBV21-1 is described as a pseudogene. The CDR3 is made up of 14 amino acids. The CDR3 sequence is CASRSKTEVQTQYF. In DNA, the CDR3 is TGTGCCAGCAGATCTAAAACAGAGGTACAGACCCAGTACTTC.

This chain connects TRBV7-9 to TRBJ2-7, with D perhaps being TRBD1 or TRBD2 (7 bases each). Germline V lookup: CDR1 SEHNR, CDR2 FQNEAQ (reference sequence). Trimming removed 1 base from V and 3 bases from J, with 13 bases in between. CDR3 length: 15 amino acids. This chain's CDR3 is CASSLGPGGVYEQYF. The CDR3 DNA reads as TGTGCCAGCAGCTTAGGCCCAGGGGGGGTCTACGAGCAGTACTTC. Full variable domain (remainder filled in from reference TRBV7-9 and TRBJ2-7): DTGVSQNPRHKITKRGQNVTFRCDPISEHNRLYWYRQTLGQGPEFLTYFQNEAQLEKSRLLSDRFSAERPKGSFSTLEIQRTEQGDSAMYLCASSLGPGGVYEQYFGPGTRLTVT.

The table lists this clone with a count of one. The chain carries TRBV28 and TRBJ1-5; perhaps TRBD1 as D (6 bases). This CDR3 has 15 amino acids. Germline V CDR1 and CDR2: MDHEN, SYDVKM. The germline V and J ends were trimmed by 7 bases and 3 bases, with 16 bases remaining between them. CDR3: CASTYRANNNQPQHF. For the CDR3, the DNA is TGTGCCAGCACGTACAGGGCAAACAACAATCAGCCCCAGCATTTT.

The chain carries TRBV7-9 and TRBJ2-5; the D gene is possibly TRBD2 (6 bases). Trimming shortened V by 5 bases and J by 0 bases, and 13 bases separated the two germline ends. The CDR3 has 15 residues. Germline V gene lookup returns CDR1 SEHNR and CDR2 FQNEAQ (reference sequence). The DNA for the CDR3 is TGTGCCAGCAGCCTCGGGACTGTTTACCAAGAGACCCAGTACTTC. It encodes CASSLGTVYQETQYF.

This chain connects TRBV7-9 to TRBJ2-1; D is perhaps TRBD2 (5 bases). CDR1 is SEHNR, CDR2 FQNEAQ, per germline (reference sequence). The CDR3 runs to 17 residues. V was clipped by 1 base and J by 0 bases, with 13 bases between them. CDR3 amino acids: CASSLGGAGSSYNEQFF. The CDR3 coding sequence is TGTGCCAGCAGCTTAGGTGGCGCGGGCAGCTCCTACAATGAGCAGTTCTTC.

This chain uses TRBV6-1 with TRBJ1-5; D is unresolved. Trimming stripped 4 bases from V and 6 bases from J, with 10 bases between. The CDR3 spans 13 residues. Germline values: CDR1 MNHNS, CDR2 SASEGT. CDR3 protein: CASSAEYGQPQHF. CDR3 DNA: TGTGCCAGCAGTGCGGAGTACGGTCAGCCCCAGCATTTT.

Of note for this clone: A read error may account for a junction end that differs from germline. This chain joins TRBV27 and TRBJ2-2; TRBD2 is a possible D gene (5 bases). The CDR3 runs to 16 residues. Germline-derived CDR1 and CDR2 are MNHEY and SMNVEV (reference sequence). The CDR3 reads CASSFHRQPGAGKLFF. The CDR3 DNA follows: TGTGCCAGCAGTTTTCATAGGCAGCCAGGAGCCGGGAAGCTGTTTTTT.

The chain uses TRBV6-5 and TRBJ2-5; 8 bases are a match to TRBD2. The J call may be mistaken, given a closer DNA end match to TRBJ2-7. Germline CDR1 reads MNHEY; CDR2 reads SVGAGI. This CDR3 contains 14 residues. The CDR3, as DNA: TGTGCCAGCAGTTACGGCGCGGGAGGTTACGAGCAGTACTTC. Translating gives CASSYGAGGYEQYF.

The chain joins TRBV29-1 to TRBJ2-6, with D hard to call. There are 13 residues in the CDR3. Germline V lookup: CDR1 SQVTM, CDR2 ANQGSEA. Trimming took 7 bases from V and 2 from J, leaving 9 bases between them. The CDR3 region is CSETPAGANVLTF. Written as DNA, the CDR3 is TGCAGCGAAACCCCGGCTGGGGCCAACGTCCTGACTTTC.

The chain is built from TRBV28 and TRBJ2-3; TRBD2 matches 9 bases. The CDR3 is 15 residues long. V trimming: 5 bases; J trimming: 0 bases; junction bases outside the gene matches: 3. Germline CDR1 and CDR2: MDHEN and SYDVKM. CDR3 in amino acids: CASSQTSGSTDTQYF. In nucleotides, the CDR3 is TGTGCCAGCAGTCAGACTAGCGGTAGCACAGATACGCAGTATTTT.

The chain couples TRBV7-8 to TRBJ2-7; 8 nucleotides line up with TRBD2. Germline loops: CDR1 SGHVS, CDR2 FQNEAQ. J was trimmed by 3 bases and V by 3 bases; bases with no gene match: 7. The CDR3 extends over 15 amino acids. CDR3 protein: CASSFLSGSFYEQYF. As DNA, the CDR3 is TGTGCCAGCAGCTTTCTGAGCGGGAGTTTCTACGAGCAGTACTTC.

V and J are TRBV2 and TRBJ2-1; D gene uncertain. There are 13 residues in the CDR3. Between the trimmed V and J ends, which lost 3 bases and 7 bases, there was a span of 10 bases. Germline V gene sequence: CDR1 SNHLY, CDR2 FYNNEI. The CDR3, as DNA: TGTGCCAGCAGTGAGCCGTGGCGTAATGAGCAGTTCTTC. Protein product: CASSEPWRNEQFF. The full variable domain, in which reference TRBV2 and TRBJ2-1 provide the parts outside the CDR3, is EPEVTQTPSHQVTQMGQEVILRCVPISNHLYFYWYRQILGQKVEFLVSFYNNEISEKSEIFDDQFSVERPDGSNFTLKIRSTKLEDSAMYFCASSEPWRNEQFFGPGTRLTVL.

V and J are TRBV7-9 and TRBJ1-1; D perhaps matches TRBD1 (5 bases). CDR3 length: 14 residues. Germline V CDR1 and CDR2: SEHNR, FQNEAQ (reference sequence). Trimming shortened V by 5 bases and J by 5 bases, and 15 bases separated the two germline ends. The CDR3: CASSPVGGRTEAFF. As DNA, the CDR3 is TGTGCCAGCAGCCCAGTCGGGGGAAGGACTGAAGCTTTCTTT.

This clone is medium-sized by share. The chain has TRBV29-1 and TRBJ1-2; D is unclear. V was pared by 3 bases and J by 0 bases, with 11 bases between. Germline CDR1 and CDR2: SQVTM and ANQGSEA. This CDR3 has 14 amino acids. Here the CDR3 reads CSVELTATNYGYTF. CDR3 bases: TGCAGCGTTGAGCTAACAGCTACTAACTATGGCTACACCTTC.